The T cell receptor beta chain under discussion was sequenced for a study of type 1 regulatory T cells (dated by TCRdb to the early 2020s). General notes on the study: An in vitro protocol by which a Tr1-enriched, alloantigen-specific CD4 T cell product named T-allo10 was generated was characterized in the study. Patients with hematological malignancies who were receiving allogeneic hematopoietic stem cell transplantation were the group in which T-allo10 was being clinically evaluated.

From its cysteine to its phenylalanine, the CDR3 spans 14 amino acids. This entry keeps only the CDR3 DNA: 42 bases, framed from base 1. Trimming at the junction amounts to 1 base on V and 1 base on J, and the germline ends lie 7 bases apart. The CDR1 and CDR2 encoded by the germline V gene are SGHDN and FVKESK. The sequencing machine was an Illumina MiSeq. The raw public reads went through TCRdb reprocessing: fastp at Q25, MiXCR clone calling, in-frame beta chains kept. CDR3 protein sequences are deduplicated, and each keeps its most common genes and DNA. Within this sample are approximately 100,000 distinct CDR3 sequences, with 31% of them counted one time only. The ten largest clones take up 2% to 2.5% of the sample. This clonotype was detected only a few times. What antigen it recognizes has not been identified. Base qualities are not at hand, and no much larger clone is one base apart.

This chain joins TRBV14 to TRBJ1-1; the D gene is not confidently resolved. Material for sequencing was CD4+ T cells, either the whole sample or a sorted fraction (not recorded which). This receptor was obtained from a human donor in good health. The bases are TGTGCCAGCAGCCAAGTAGGATGGAACACTGAAGCTTTCTTT. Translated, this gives CASSQVGWNTEAFF.